This TCR beta chain was recorded in a study of patients and donors after allogeneic stem cell transplantation. Trimming shortened V by 3 bases and J by 4 bases, and 12 bases separated the two germline ends. This CDR3 has 14 residues. From germline, CDR1 is MNHEY and CDR2 SMNVEV (reference sequence). TCRdb re-analysed the RT-PCR reads in MiXCR, keeping a single row per CDR3 protein. This sample carries about 23,000 distinct CDR3 sequences, 29% of them seen once, and the ten largest clones take just under 50%. Sequencing used blood, either unsorted or a sorted T cell fraction (not recorded which). This sequence originates from a human donor who was either an allogeneic HSCT recipient or a stem cell or donor lymphocyte infusion donor (not recorded which). It is not recorded whose cells these are; they may come from a transplant donor. The chain is built from TRBV27 and TRBJ1-1; perhaps TRBD1 as D (5 bases). The CDR3 here is CASSFAGEITEAFF. CDR3 nucleotides: TGTGCCAGCAGTTTTGCGGGGGAGATCACTGAAGCTTTCTTT.